The subject of this entry is one T cell receptor (beta chain). Authors' methods: By means of reference gene primer amplification, nucleated cell counts were estimated. Clones were sequenced by immunoSEQ multiplex PCR, and TCRdb holds only the in-frame ones, with some missing. V, J and clone size derive from that table, while D and trimming were established from the DNA sequence. Of approximately 88,000 clones listed, about 70% were seen once; the top ten hold less than 20%. This sample is part of a study of blood T cell repertoires in COVID-19. Study context: Sources were T cells, B-cell-depleted T cells, or PBMCs; the material itself was cDNA or gDNA.

Germline V gene lookup returns CDR1 SGDLS and CDR2 YYNGEE. The CDR3 totals 14 residues. Trimming took 3 bases from V and 9 from J; bases not matched to a gene: 7. Sample: peripheral blood. V usage is TRBV9 and J usage is TRBJ2-1, with TRBD1 matching over 9 bases. The source of this sequence is a woman older than 75 with active or convalescent COVID-19. CDR3 coding DNA: TGTGCCAGCAGCGCCGGGACAGGGAAGGGTGAGCAGTTCTTC. Its translation is CASSAGTGKGEQFF.